This entry concerns a single T cell receptor beta chain. The target antigen is unknown. Samples each yielded at least 5.5 micrograms of total RNA. The data stem from a study of blood T cells in healthy people across ages. Study findings and constraints: In these data, TCR beta diversity tracked strongly with naive T cell percentage. Diversity estimated from one million T cells was considered an underestimate. A conclusive naive versus antigen-experienced comparison was prevented by the unsorted PBMCs.

A sample-barcoded 5' primer and a J-beta primer mix were used in a second PCR of about 6 to 12 cycles. TCRdb itself ran the 5' RACE reads through MiXCR, one entry per CDR3 protein. The sample yields roughly 800,000 distinct CDR3 sequences, about 62% seen once. Sequenced input: blood. The TCR sequence derives from a man between 25 and 39 years old in good health.

In DNA form, the CDR3 reads TGTGCCAGCAGTTTTTGGGTCTTCAGGTCTGAGCAGTTCTTC. It codes for CASSFWVFRSEQFF. This chain joins TRBV6-2 or TRBV6-3 and TRBJ2-1; no definite D call. Germline V gene sequence: CDR1 MNHEY, CDR2 SVGEGT. CDR3 size: 14 residues. Between the trimmed V and J ends, which lost 4 bases and 9 bases, there was a span of 16 bases.